These T cell receptor beta chains were read from a single sample in a study of blood T cell repertoires in COVID-19. Profiling relied on immunoSEQ multiplex PCR, and the TCRdb table lists in-frame clones only, not all of them. The table has about 180,000 clones, about 84% seen once. The sample taken for sequencing was PBMCs or T cells enriched from blood (not recorded which). These receptors all come from a woman aged 25-40 years who had recovered from COVID-19. The CDR3 runs from the conserved cysteine through the conserved F or W. Fields, in order: D gene, J gene, CDR3 length, clone size, V gene, CDR3 DNA, CDR3 protein. A D gene is named only where the DNA matches it firmly. Clone size is given for some rows only: seen once, a few or many times, or a class if the clone is expanded.

D: TRBD2; J: TRBJ2-5; length: 17; size: NA; V: TRBV2; DNA: TGTGCCAGCAGGGACCAACCCGGGACTAGCGGGAGCAGGACCCAGTACTTC; CDR3: CASRDQPGTSGSRTQYF
D: NA; J: TRBJ2-7; length: 19; size: NA; V: TRBV21-1; DNA: TGTGCCAGCAGCAAAAAAAACTCCGGGACAGGTAAGGGTCGGCGGGAGCAGTACTTC; CDR3: CASSKKNSGTGKGRREQYF
D: NA; J: TRBJ2-2; length: 18; size: NA; V: TRBV24-1; DNA: TGTGCCACCAGTGATTCACCGGACAGTAAGCCGAACACCGGGGAGCTGTTTTTT; CDR3: CATSDSPDSKPNTGELFF
D: TRBD2; J: TRBJ2-7; length: 15; size: few; V: TRBV3-1/TRBV3-2; DNA: TGTGCCAGCAGCCCTCTAGCGGGAGTGGGTCACGAGCAGTACTTC; CDR3: CASSPLAGVGHEQYF
D: NA; J: TRBJ2-5; length: 13; size: NA; V: TRBV28; DNA: TGTGCCAGCACCACGACAGAACAAGAGACCCAGTACTTC; CDR3: CASTTTEQETQYF
D: NA; J: TRBJ2-7; length: 13; size: NA; V: TRBV18; DNA: TGTGCCAGCTCACCGGGGCCTTCCTACGAGCAGTACTTC; CDR3: CASSPGPSYEQYF
D: TRBD1; J: TRBJ1-2; length: 16; size: NA; V: TRBV28; DNA: TGTGCCAGCAGTTTATGGGACAGGGGGCGTAACTATGGCTACACCTTC; CDR3: CASSLWDRGRNYGYTF
D: NA; J: TRBJ2-7; length: 15; size: NA; V: TRBV28; DNA: TGTGCCAGCAGTTCCCCCAGTGGGCAGGCCTACGAGCAGTACTTC; CDR3: CASSSPSGQAYEQYF
D: NA; J: TRBJ2-7; length: 13; size: NA; V: TRBV20-1; DNA: TGCAGTGCTAGTATTCTAGCTCCGGACGAGCAGTACTTC; CDR3: CSASILAPDEQYF
D: TRBD2; J: TRBJ2-7; length: 18; size: NA; V: TRBV28; DNA: TGTGCCAGCAGTATAGGACTAGCGGGAGTGGTCTTGGTCTACGAGCAGTACTTC; CDR3: CASSIGLAGVVLVYEQYF
D: NA; J: TRBJ1-1; length: 11; size: NA; V: TRBV20-1; DNA: TGCAGTGCTCGTCAAAAGCCTAAAGCTTTCTTT; CDR3: CSARQKPKAFF
D: TRBD1; J: TRBJ2-7; length: 16; size: NA; V: TRBV5-3; DNA: TGTGCCAGAAGCTTGGGTAAAAGGGGGCCTCAGTACGAGCAGTACTTC; CDR3: CARSLGKRGPQYEQYF
D: TRBD1; J: TRBJ2-1; length: 13; size: NA; V: TRBV24-1; DNA: TGTGCCACCCGGGACAGGGGGAAAGATGAGCAGTTCTTC; CDR3: CATRDRGKDEQFF
D: TRBD1; J: TRBJ1-1; length: 12; size: NA; V: TRBV24-1; DNA: TGTGCCACCAGTGAAGCAGGGGGCGCAGCTTTCTTT; CDR3: CATSEAGGAAFF
D: TRBD2; J: TRBJ2-5; length: 15; size: NA; V: TRBV6-6; DNA: TGTGCCAGCAGCGTAGCGGGAACCGGGGGCGAGACCCAGTACTTC; CDR3: CASSVAGTGGETQYF
D: NA; J: TRBJ2-2; length: 12; size: NA; V: TRBV30; DNA: TGTGCCTGGGGTACAGGGCCCGGGGAGCTGTTTTTT; CDR3: CAWGTGPGELFF
D: NA; J: TRBJ1-2; length: 16; size: few; V: TRBV28; DNA: TGTGCCAGCAGTTTACCCGGGGGTCAGGCCCCCGGGGGCTACACCTTC; CDR3: CASSLPGGQAPGGYTF
D: NA; J: TRBJ1-2; length: 14; size: few; V: TRBV5-1; DNA: TGCGCCAGCAGCTTGGACAGGGCCGACTATGGCTACACCTTC; CDR3: CASSLDRADYGYTF
D: TRBD1; J: TRBJ1-1; length: 14; size: NA; V: TRBV3-1/TRBV3-2; DNA: TGTGCCAGCAGCCAAGAACAGGGGGCTTCTGAAGCTTTCTTT; CDR3: CASSQEQGASEAFF
D: NA; J: TRBJ1-5; length: 15; size: once; V: TRBV18; DNA: TGTGCCAGCTCAGTCTCAGGGGATAGCAATCAGCCCCAGCATTTT; CDR3: CASSVSGDSNQPQHF
D: TRBD1; J: TRBJ2-7; length: 15; size: NA; V: TRBV15; DNA: TGTGCCACCAGCAGAGATGGACAGGGGGCCAACGAGCAGTACTTC; CDR3: CATSRDGQGANEQYF
D: NA; J: TRBJ1-5; length: 14; size: once; V: TRBV28; DNA: TGTGCCAGCAGGATGACAGTTAGCAATCAGCCCCAGCATTTT; CDR3: CASRMTVSNQPQHF
D: TRBD1; J: TRBJ2-5; length: 15; size: NA; V: TRBV19; DNA: TGTGCCAGTAGCCAATCCGGGACAGTCCAAGAGACCCAGTACTTC; CDR3: CASSQSGTVQETQYF
D: NA; J: TRBJ1-2; length: 15; size: NA; V: TRBV27; DNA: TGTGCCAGCAGTGCCGGTTCCAGGGGCACCTATGGCTACACCTTC; CDR3: CASSAGSRGTYGYTF
D: TRBD1; J: TRBJ2-1; length: 15; size: once; V: TRBV6-5; DNA: TGTGCCAGCAGCCAGGACAGGGGGTTGAGTGGTGAGCAGTTCTTC; CDR3: CASSQDRGLSGEQFF
D: NA; J: TRBJ2-1; length: 11; size: NA; V: TRBV4-2; DNA: TGTGCCAGCAGCCAGTCCGCTAAGCAGTTCTTC; CDR3: CASSQSAKQFF
D: TRBD2; J: TRBJ2-1; length: 16; size: NA; V: TRBV19; DNA: TGTGCCAGTAGGGGAGGACTAGCGGGCGGTTACAATGAGCAGTTCTTC; CDR3: CASRGGLAGGYNEQFF
D: TRBD1; J: TRBJ2-5; length: 14; size: NA; V: TRBV6-5; DNA: TGTGCCACCGACGGGACAGGGGGCAGAGAGACCCAGTACTTC; CDR3: CATDGTGGRETQYF
D: TRBD1; J: TRBJ2-4; length: 14; size: few; V: TRBV24-1; DNA: TGTGCCACCAGTGAAACTGACAGGGCGAACATTCAGTACTTC; CDR3: CATSETDRANIQYF
D: TRBD1; J: TRBJ2-2; length: 15; size: NA; V: TRBV5-6; DNA: TGTGCCAGCAGCTTAGCCGGGACAGGGGGTAGGGAGCTGTTTTTT; CDR3: CASSLAGTGGRELFF
D: NA; J: TRBJ1-1; length: 12; size: NA; V: TRBV6-5; DNA: TGTGCCAGCAGCGCTCCCGCGGGGGAAGCTTTCTTT; CDR3: CASSAPAGEAFF
D: TRBD1; J: TRBJ1-2; length: 15; size: NA; V: TRBV10-2; DNA: TGCGCCAGCAGTGAGTGGGGACAGGGGGACTATGGCTACACCTTC; CDR3: CASSEWGQGDYGYTF
D: TRBD2; J: TRBJ2-7; length: 15; size: NA; V: TRBV28; DNA: TGTGCCAGCAGTTTACGACTAGCGGCAGCCTACGAGCAGTACTTC; CDR3: CASSLRLAAAYEQYF
D: TRBD2; J: TRBJ2-3; length: 15; size: NA; V: TRBV2; DNA: TGTGCCACCCAGACCGAACTAGCGAACGCAGATACGCAGTATTTT; CDR3: CATQTELANADTQYF
D: TRBD2; J: TRBJ2-1; length: 16; size: NA; V: TRBV5-1; DNA: TGCGCCAGCAGCTTGCTTCTAGCGGGAGGTTTGGAGGAGCAGTTCTTC; CDR3: CASSLLLAGGLEEQFF
D: TRBD1; J: TRBJ2-7; length: 15; size: NA; V: TRBV15; DNA: TGTGCCACCAGCAGGAAGACAGGGGGCTCGGACGAGCAGTACTTC; CDR3: CATSRKTGGSDEQYF
D: NA; J: TRBJ2-1; length: 14; size: NA; V: TRBV10-3; DNA: TGTGCCACCGAGAACGGGAACAGCTACAATGAGCAGTTCTTC; CDR3: CATENGNSYNEQFF
D: NA; J: TRBJ2-2; length: 14; size: NA; V: TRBV2; DNA: TGTGCCAGCAGTCAGGGGAGAGGGTCCGGGGAGCTGTTTTTT; CDR3: CASSQGRGSGELFF
D: NA; J: TRBJ1-3; length: 15; size: NA; V: TRBV28; DNA: TGTGCCAGCAGTTTGAGGAACAGGGCTGGAAACACCATATATTTT; CDR3: CASSLRNRAGNTIYF
D: NA; J: TRBJ2-1; length: 15; size: NA; V: TRBV19; DNA: TGTGCCAGTAGTATCAGGACAGAGACCTACAATGAGCAGTTCTTC; CDR3: CASSIRTETYNEQFF
D: NA; J: TRBJ2-5; length: 15; size: NA; V: TRBV19; DNA: TGTGCCAGTAGTAGGCAGGGTCAGGCGTGGGAGACCCAGTACTTC; CDR3: CASSRQGQAWETQYF
D: NA; J: TRBJ1-4; length: 16; size: once; V: TRBV3-1/TRBV3-2; DNA: TGTGCCAGCAGCCGAACCGGGTTCGGCTTGGATGAAAAACTGTTTTTT; CDR3: CASSRTGFGLDEKLFF
D: NA; J: TRBJ1-1; length: 13; size: NA; V: TRBV6-5; DNA: TGTGCCAGCTTCAGCAGGCCGAACACTGAAGCTTTCTTT; CDR3: CASFSRPNTEAFF
D: TRBD1; J: TRBJ2-7; length: 14; size: NA; V: TRBV18; DNA: TGTGCCAGCTCACCGGAGACAGGGGAAGGAGAGCAGTACTTC; CDR3: CASSPETGEGEQYF
D: TRBD2; J: TRBJ2-1; length: 16; size: NA; V: TRBV19; DNA: TGTGCCAGTAGTATAACTGGGACTAGCAGTTTAAATGAGCAGTTCTTC; CDR3: CASSITGTSSLNEQFF
D: NA; J: TRBJ2-7; length: 13; size: NA; V: TRBV2; DNA: TGTGCCAGCAGTGCACAGGGCTCAAACGAGCAGTACTTC; CDR3: CASSAQGSNEQYF
D: TRBD1; J: TRBJ2-7; length: 13; size: NA; V: TRBV10-3; DNA: TGTGCCATCAGTTCCGGGACAGGCTACGAGCAGTACTTC; CDR3: CAISSGTGYEQYF
D: TRBD2; J: TRBJ2-4; length: 15; size: once; V: TRBV30; DNA: TGTGCCTGGAGTGTCAAGCTAGCGGGAGGTCTCTTAGGGGCCTTC; CDR3: CAWSVKLAGGLLGAF
D: TRBD2; J: TRBJ2-2; length: 19; size: NA; V: TRBV3-1/TRBV3-2; DNA: TGTGCCAGCAGCCGAGACGGGACTAGCGGGAGTGAGCTGGTCGGGGAGCTGTTTTTT; CDR3: CASSRDGTSGSELVGELFF
D: TRBD2; J: TRBJ2-1; length: 15; size: NA; V: TRBV6-4; DNA: TGTGCCAGCAGTGACGTGACTAGCGGATACAATGAGCAGTTCTTC; CDR3: CASSDVTSGYNEQFF
D: NA; J: TRBJ2-7; length: 15; size: few; V: TRBV7-9; DNA: TGTGCCAGCAGCCCGGGCCAAGACAGAGCCTACGAGCAGTACTTC; CDR3: CASSPGQDRAYEQYF
D: NA; J: TRBJ1-6; length: 13; size: NA; V: TRBV28; DNA: TGTGCCAGCGTCGGGACTCGCAATTCACCCCTCCACTTT; CDR3: CASVGTRNSPLHF
D: NA; J: TRBJ1-1; length: 14; size: NA; V: TRBV30; DNA: TGTGCCTGGAGCGCCCAAGGGAGTAGCACTGAAGCTTTCTTT; CDR3: CAWSAQGSSTEAFF
D: TRBD1; J: TRBJ2-7; length: 15; size: NA; V: TRBV4-1; DNA: TGCGCCAGCAGCCAAGGGCCGACAGGGTTAGGCGAGCAGTACTTC; CDR3: CASSQGPTGLGEQYF
D: TRBD2; J: TRBJ2-7; length: 13; size: NA; V: TRBV27; DNA: TGTGCCAGCAGTTTAACGGGAGGGCATGAGCAGTACTTC; CDR3: CASSLTGGHEQYF
D: NA; J: TRBJ1-2; length: 11; size: NA; V: TRBV7-3; DNA: TGTGCCAGCAGCTTTTCGTATGGCTACACCTTC; CDR3: CASSFSYGYTF
D: NA; J: TRBJ2-3; length: 14; size: NA; V: TRBV2; DNA: TGTGCCAGCGGAACAGATTCTAGCACAGATACGCAGTATTTT; CDR3: CASGTDSSTDTQYF
D: TRBD2; J: TRBJ2-7; length: 13; size: NA; V: TRBV28; DNA: TGTGCCAGCAGTCAATATAGCGGGGGGGAGCAGTACTTC; CDR3: CASSQYSGGEQYF